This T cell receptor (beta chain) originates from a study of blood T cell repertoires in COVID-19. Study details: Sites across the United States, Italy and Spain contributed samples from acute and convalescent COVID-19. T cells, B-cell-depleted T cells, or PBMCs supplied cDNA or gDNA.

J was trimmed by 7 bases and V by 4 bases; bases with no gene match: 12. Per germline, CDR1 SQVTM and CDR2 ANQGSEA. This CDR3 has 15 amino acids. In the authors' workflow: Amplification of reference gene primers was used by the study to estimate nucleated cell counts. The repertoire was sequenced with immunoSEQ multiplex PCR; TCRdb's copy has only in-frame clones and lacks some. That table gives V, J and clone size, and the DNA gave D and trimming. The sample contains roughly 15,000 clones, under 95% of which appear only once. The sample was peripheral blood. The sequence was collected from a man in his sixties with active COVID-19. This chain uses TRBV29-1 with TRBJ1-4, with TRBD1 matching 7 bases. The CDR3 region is CSVGATGAFGEKLFF. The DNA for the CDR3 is TGCAGCGTTGGCGCCACAGGGGCTTTTGGTGAAAAACTGTTTTTT.